One T cell receptor beta chain is described in this entry. The sample is drawn from a study of OX40 agonist ivuxolimab in advanced cancers. Generated by immunoSEQ multiplex PCR, the TCRdb table keeps only in-frame clones and is missing some. The table lists 48,000 or so clones, approximately 86% of them singletons. V shed 4 bases, J shed 8 bases, and the junction held 17 bases outside the gene matches. CDR3 length equals 19 residues. Germline assignment: CDR1 SGHNT and CDR2 YYREEE (reference sequence). The sequencing used CD4+ or CD8+ T cells sorted from blood, collected in a trial of the OX40 agonist ivuxolimab. V usage is TRBV5-4 and J usage is TRBJ2-1; 14 nucleotides agree with TRBD2. This receptor was obtained from an adult with an advanced solid tumor such as melanoma, head and neck, liver or kidney cancer. In DNA, the CDR3 is TGTGCCAGCAGCCCCCCGAGGACTAGCGGGGGGAGGGGGTTCCATGAGCAGTTCTTC. This codes for CASSPPRTSGGRGFHEQFF.